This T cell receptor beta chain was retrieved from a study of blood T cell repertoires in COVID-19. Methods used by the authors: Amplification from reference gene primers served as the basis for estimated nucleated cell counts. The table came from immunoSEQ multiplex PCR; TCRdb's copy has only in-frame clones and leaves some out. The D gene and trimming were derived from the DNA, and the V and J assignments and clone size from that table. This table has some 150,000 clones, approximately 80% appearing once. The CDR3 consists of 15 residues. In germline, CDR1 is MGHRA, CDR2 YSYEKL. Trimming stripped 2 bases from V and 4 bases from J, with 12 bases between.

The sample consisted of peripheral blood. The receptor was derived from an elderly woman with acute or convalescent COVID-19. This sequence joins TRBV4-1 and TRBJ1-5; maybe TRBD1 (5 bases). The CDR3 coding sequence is TGCGCCAGCAGCCAACAGGGTCTAGGGAATCAGCCCCAGCATTTT. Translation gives CASSQQGLGNQPQHF.